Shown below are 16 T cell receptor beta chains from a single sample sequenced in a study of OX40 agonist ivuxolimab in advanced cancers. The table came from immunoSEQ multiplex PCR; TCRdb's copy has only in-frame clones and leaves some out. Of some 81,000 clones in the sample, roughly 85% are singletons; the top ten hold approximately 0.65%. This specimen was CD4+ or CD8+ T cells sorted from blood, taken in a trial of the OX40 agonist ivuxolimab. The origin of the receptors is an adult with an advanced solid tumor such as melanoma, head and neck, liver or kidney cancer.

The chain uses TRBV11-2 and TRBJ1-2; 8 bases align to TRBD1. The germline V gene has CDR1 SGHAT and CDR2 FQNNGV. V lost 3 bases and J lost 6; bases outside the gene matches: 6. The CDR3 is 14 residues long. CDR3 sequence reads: CASSFNQGADGYTF. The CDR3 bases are TGTGCCAGCAGCTTCAATCAGGGGGCTGATGGCTACACCTTC.

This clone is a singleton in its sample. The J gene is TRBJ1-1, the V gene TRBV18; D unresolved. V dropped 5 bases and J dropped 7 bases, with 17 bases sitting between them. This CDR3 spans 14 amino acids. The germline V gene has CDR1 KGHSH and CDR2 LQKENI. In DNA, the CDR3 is TGTGCCAGCTCAAATATAGAAAAGTTAGGTGAAGCTTTCTTT. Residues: CASSNIEKLGEAFF.

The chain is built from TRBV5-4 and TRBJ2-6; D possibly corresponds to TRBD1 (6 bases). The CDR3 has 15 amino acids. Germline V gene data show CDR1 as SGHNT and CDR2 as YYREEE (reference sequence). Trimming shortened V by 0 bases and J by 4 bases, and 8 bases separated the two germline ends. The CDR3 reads CASSLAGDGANVLTF. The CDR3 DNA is TGTGCCAGCAGCTTGGCAGGGGACGGGGCCAACGTCCTGACTTTC.

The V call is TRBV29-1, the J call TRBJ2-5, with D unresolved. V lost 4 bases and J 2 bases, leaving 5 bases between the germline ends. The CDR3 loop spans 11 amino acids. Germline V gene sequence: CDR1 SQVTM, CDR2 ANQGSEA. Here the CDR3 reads CSVAAQETQYF. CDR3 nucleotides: TGCAGCGTTGCTGCTCAAGAGACCCAGTACTTC.

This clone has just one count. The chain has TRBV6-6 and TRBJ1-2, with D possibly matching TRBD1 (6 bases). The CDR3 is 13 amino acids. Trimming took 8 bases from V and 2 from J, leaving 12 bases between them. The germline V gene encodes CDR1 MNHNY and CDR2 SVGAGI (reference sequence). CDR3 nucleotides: TGTGCCAGCGGGGACACCGCGAACTATGGCTACACCTTC. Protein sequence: CASGDTANYGYTF.

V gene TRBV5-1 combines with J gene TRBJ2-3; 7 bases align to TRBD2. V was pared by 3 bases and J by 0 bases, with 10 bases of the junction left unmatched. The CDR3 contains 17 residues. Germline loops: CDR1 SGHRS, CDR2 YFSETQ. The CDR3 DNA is TGCGCCAGCAGCTCCACCTCCGGGACTACTAGCACAGATACGCAGTATTTT. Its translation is CASSSTSGTTSTDTQYF.

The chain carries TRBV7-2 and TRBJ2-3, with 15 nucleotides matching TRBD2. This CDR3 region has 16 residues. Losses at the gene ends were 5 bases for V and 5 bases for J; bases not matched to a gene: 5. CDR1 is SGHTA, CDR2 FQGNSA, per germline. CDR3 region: CASSPRTSGGGDTQYF. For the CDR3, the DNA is TGTGCCAGCAGCCCCCGGACTAGCGGGGGGGGAGATACGCAGTATTTT.

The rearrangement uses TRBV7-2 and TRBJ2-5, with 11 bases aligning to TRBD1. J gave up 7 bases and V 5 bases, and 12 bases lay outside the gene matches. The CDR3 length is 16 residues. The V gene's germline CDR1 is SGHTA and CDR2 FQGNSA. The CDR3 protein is CASSLFWTGGSRTQYF. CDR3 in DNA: TGTGCCAGCAGCCTCTTCTGGACAGGGGGCTCACGGACCCAGTACTTC. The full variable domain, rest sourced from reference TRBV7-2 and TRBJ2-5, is GAGVSQSPSNKVTEKGKDVELRCDPISGHTALYWYRQSLGQGLEFLIYFQGNSAPDKSGLPSDRFSAERTGGSVSTLTIQRTQQEDSAVYLCASSLFWTGGSRTQYFGPGTRLLVL.

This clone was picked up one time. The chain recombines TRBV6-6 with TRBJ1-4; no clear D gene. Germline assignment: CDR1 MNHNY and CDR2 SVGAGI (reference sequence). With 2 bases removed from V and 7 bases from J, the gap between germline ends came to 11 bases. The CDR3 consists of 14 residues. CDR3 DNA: TGTGCCAGCAGTTACCAGTCGGCGGGTGAAAAACTGTTTTTT. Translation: CASSYQSAGEKLFF.

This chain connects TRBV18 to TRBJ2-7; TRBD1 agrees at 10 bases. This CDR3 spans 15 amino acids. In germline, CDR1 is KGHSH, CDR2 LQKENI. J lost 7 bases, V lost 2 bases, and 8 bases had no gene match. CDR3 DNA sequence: TGTGCCAGCTCACCATCCGGGACAGGGGACGGAGAGCAGTACTTC. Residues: CASSPSGTGDGEQYF.

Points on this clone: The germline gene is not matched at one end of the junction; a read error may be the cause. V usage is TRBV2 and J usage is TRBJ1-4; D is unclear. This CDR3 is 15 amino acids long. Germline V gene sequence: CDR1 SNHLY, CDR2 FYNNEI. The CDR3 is CASSEEARTAEKLFF. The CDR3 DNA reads TGTGCCAGCAGCGAAGAGGCCAGGACGGCTGAAAAACTGTTTTTT.

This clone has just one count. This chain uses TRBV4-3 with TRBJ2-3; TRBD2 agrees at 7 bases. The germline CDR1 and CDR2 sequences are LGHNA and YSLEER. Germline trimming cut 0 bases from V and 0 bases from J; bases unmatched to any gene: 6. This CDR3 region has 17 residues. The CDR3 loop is CASSQERLAASTDTQYF. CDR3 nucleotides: TGCGCCAGCAGCCAAGAAAGGCTAGCGGCTAGCACAGATACGCAGTATTTT.

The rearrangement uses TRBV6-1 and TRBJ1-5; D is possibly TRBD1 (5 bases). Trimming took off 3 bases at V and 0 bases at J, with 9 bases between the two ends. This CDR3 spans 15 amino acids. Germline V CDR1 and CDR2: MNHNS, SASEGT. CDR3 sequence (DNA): TGTGCCAGCAGTGACCGACAGCCTAGCAATCAGCCCCAGCATTTT. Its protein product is CASSDRQPSNQPQHF.

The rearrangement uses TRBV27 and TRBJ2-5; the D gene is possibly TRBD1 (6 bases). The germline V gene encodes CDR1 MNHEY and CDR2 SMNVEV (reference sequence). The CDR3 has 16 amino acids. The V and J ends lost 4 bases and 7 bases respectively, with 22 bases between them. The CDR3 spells CASSSTGTSPHGTQYF. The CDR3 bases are TGTGCCAGCAGTTCAACCGGGACATCTCCCCACGGGACCCAGTACTTC.

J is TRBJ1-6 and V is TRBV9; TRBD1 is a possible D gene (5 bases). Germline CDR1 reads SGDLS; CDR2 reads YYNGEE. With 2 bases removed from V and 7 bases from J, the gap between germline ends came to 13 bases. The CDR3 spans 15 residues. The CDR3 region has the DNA TGTGCCAGCAGCGTGAGCGGGGGGATGAATTCACCCCTCCACTTT. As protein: CASSVSGGMNSPLHF.

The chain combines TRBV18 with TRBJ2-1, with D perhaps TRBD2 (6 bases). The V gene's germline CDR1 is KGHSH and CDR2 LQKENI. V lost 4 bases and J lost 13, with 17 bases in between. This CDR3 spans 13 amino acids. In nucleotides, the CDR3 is TGTGCCAGCTCACTACAGGAGGCGCGGGGCCAGTTCTTC. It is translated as CASSLQEARGQFF.